This record looks at one T cell receptor (beta chain) sequence and its context. Its antigen is as yet unknown. The length of the CDR3 is 13 residues. J gave up 6 bases and V 4 bases, and 5 bases lay outside the gene matches. The germline V gene encodes CDR1 SGHDT and CDR2 YYEEEE. Researchers ran the PCR with 60 Vbeta and 13 Jbeta primers. The repertoire was sequenced with immunoSEQ multiplex PCR; TCRdb's copy has only in-frame clones and lacks some. This sample has some 150,000 clones; 65% to 90% occur once, and the top ten carry 1.2%. These data belong to a study of cytomegalovirus exposure and HLA in healthy donors. Whole-study context: Inside one of the first data releases sat tens of millions of unique TCRs taken from HLA-typed donors. Study results and caveats: Within the data, a cluster of highly shared sequence variants was likely a sequencing artifact. A later analysis reported that several of the most significant clusters appeared to be linked to common viral pathogens, among them Epstein-Barr virus.

Healthy bone marrow donors formed the donor group. The sample comprised PBMCs. This receptor was obtained from a female donor in good health and CMV-seronegative. The genes are TRBV5-6 and TRBJ2-3; 7 bases map to TRBD1. CDR3 sequence: CASSTDREDTQYF. The CDR3 nucleotides are TGTGCCAGCAGCACTGACAGGGAGGATACGCAGTATTTT.